The present T cell receptor beta chain was sequenced within a study of cytomegalovirus exposure and HLA in healthy donors. Of note for this clone: Its antigen is currently unknown.

13 Jbeta primers and 60 Vbeta primers were used for the PCR. Clones were sequenced by immunoSEQ multiplex PCR, and TCRdb holds only the in-frame ones, with some missing. This sample carries approximately 71,000 clones, 72% of them seen once, and the ten largest clones take 9% to 13%. This CDR3 is 13 amino acids long. Germline V gives CDR1 LNHNV, CDR2 YYDKDF (reference sequence). The J segment lost 3 bases and the V segment lost 6 bases, leaving 2 bases of the junction unmatched. Broader study findings: For most TCR sequences rarity was the rule, although some public TCRs occurred in many donors.

The specimen was PBMCs. The sequence came from a woman aged 40 to 50 in good health and CMV-seropositive. The chain employs TRBV15 and TRBJ2-7; TRBD1 matches 10 bases. The CDR3 nucleotides read TGTGCCACCAGGACAGGGGGCTTCTACGAGCAGTACTTC. Translation gives CATRTGGFYEQYF.